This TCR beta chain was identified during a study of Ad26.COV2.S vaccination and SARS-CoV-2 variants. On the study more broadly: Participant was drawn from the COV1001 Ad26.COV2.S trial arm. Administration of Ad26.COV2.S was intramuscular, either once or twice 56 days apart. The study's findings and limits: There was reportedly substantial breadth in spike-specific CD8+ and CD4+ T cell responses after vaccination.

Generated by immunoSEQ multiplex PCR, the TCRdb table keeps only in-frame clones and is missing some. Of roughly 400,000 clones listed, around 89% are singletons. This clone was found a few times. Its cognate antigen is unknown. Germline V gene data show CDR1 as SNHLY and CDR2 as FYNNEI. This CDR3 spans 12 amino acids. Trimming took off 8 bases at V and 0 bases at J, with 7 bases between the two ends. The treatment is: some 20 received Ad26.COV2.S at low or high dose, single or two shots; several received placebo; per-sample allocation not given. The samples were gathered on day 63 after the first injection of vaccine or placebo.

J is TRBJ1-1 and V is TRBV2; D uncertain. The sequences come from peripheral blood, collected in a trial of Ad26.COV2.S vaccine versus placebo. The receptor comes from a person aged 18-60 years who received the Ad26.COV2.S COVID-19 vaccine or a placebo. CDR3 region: CASGELNTEAFF. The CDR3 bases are TGTGCCAGCGGAGAGTTGAACACTGAAGCTTTCTTT.